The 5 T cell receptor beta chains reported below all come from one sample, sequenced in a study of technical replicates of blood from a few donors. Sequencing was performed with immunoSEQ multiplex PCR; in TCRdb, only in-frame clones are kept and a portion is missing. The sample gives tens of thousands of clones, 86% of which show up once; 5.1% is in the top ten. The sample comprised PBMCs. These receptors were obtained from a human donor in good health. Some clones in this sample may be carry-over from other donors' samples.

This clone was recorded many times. The chain's CDR3 is CASSLAKTGGGHTEAFF. CDR3 DNA sequence: TGCGCCAGCAGCTTGGCAAAAACAGGGGGGGGGCACACTGAAGCTTTCTTT. This sequence joins TRBV5-1 and TRBJ1-1; 8 bases align to TRBD1. Trimming cost V 0 bases and J 3 bases; bases outside gene matches: 10. From germline, CDR1 is SGHRS and CDR2 YFSETQ. CDR3 length: 17 residues.

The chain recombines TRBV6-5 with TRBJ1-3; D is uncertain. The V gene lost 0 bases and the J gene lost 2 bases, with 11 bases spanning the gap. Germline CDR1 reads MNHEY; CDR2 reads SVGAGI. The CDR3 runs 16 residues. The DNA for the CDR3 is TGTGCCAGCAGTTACTCAGTGGACTCAGCTGGAAACACCATATATTTT. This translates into CASSYSVDSAGNTIYF.

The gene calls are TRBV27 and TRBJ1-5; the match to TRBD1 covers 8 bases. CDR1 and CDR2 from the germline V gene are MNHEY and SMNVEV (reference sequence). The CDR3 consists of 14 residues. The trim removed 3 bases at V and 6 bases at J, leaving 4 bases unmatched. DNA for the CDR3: TGTGCCAGCAGTTTTGGACAGGGCGGTCAGCCCCAGCATTTT. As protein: CASSFGQGGQPQHF.

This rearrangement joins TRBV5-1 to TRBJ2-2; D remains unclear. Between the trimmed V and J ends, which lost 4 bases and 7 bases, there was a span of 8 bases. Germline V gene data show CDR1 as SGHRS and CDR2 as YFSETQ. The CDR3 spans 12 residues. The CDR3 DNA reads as TGCGCCAGCAGCCAACGAGACGGGGAGCTGTTTTTT. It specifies CASSQRDGELFF.

The CDR3 here is CASSSYRPDSYEQYF. The CDR3 DNA follows: TGTGCCAGCAGTTCATACAGGCCGGATTCCTACGAGCAGTACTTC. The chain employs TRBV6-5 and TRBJ2-7, with D possibly matching TRBD1 (5 bases). V was cut by 4 bases and J by 1 base, with 14 bases left in between. Germline values: CDR1 MNHEY, CDR2 SVGAGI. The CDR3 loop spans 15 amino acids.